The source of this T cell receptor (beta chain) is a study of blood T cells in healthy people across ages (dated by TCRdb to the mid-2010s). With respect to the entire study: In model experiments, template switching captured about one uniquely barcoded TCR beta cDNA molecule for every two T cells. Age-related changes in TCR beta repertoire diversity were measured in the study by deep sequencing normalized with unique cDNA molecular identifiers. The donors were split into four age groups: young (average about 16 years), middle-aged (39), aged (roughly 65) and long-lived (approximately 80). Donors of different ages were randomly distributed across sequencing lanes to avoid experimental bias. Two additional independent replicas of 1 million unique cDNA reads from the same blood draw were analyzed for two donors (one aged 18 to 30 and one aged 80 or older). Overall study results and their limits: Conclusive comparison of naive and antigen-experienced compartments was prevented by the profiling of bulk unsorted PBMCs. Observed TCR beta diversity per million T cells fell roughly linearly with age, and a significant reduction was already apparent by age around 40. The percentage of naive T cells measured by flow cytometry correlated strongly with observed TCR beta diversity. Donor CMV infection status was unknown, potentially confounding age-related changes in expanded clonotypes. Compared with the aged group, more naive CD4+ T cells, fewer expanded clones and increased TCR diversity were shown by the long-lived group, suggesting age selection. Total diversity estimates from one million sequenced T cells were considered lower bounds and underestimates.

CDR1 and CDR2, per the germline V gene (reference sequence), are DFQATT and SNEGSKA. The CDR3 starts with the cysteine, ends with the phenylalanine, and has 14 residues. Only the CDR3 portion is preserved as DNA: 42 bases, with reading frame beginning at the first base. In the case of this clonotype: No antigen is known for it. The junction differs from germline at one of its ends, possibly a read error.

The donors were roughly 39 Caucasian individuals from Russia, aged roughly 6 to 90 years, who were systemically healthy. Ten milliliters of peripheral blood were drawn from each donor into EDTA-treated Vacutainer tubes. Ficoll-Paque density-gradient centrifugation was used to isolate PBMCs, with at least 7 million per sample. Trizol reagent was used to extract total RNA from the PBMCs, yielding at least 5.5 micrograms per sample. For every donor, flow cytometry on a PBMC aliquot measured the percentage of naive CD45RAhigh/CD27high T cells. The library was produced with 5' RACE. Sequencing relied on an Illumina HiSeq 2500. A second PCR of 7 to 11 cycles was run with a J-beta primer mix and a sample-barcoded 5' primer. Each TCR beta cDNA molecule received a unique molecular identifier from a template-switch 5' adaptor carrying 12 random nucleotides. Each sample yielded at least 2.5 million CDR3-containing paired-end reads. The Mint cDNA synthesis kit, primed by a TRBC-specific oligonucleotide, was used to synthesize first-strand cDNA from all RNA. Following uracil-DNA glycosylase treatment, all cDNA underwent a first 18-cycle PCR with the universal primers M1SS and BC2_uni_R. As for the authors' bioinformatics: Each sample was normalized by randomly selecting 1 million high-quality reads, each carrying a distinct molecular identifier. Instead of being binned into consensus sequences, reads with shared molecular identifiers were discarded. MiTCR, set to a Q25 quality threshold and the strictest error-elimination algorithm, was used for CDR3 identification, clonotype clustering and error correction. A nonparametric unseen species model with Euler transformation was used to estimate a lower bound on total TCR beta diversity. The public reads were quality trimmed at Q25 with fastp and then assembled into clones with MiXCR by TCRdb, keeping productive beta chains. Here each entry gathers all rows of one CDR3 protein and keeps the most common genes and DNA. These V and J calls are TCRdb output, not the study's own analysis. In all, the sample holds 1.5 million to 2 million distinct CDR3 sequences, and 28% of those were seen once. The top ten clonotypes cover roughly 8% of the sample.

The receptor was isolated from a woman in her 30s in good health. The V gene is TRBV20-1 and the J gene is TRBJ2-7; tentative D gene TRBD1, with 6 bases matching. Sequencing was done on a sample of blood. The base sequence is TGCAATGCTAGAGAGGGGGTGGGCTCCTACGAGCAGTACTTC. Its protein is CNAREGVGSYEQYF.